The 14 T cell receptor beta chains presented below share a single source sample, sequenced in a study of T-cell reconstitution after alpha-beta-depleted transplantation in children (dated by TCRdb to about 2016). Libraries were made using PCR. Sequencing instrument: Illumina HiSeq 2500. To normalize quantification of the TCRbeta repertoire, the TCR libraries were built with molecular barcoding that relied on unique molecular identifiers. Using fastp at Q25 and MiXCR, TCRdb reprocessed the public reads and kept productive beta chains. Entries are consolidated by CDR3 protein sequence, retaining the most common genes and DNA. Counted in this sample were hundreds of thousands of distinct CDR3 sequences; 8% to 11% of them appeared once. Clones ranked in the top ten supply about 4% of the sample. The input for sequencing was PBMCs from the stem cell graft donor, taken from the stem cell graft. These receptors originate from a human donor who donated a stem cell graft to a child with acute myeloid leukemia.

In its sample, this clonotype was seen a few times. The chain uses TRBV5-1 and TRBJ2-7; the D gene is possibly TRBD2 (6 bases). Trimming removed 0 bases from V and 2 bases from J, with 12 bases in between. CDR1 and CDR2 (germline): SGHRS, YFSETQ. This CDR3 has 15 residues. The CDR3 DNA sequence: TGCGCCAGCAGCTTGGCGGCTAGCGCTACCTACGAGCAGTACTTC. This sequence encodes CASSLAASATYEQYF.

The rearrangement uses TRBV6-5 and TRBJ1-2; D remains unclear. This CDR3 has 15 residues. The V end lost 5 bases, the J end lost 1 base, and 14 bases lay between the germline ends. Germline CDR1 reads MNHEY; CDR2 reads SVGAGI. CDR3 sequence: CASSPSGGINYGYTF. CDR3 in DNA: TGTGCCAGCAGTCCCTCGGGAGGTATTAACTATGGCTACACCTTC.

The chain carries TRBV14 and TRBJ1-4, with 10 bases lining up with TRBD1. The CDR3 spans 15 residues. Germline assignment: CDR1 SGHDN and CDR2 FVKESK. Trimming cost V 4 bases and J 8 bases; bases outside gene matches: 7. The CDR3 is CASSPTGGVREKLFF. For the CDR3, the DNA is TGTGCCAGCAGCCCGACAGGGGGCGTTCGGGAAAAACTGTTTTTT.

The chain combines TRBV14 with TRBJ2-7; TRBD1 matches at 7 bases. Per the germline V gene, CDR1 is SGHDN and CDR2 is FVKESK. This CDR3 is 18 amino acids long. Losses at the gene ends were 0 bases for V and 1 base for J; bases not matched to a gene: 12. CDR3 DNA: TGTGCCAGCAGCCAAGAAGGGGGCAGGGGCCCGATGTCCTACGAGCAGTACTTC. Amino acids: CASSQEGGRGPMSYEQYF.

The chain has TRBV2 and TRBJ2-1; 9 bases agree with TRBD2. CDR1 and CDR2 (germline): SNHLY, FYNNEI. The length of the CDR3 is 16 residues. Trimming at V came to 7 bases and at J to 0 bases, leaving 7 bases not matched to a gene. CDR3 region: CASTPTAGGSYNEQFF. The CDR3 coding sequence is TGTGCCAGCACTCCGACAGCGGGAGGCTCCTACAATGAGCAGTTCTTC. Filled out from reference TRBV2 and TRBJ2-1, the complete variable domain reads EPEVTQTPSHQVTQMGQEVILRCVPISNHLYFYWYRQILGQKVEFLVSFYNNEISEKSEIFDDQFSVERPDGSNFTLKIRSTKLEDSAMYFCASTPTAGGSYNEQFFGPGTRLTVL.

The chain has TRBV20-1 and TRBJ1-5, with 9 bases identical to TRBD1. The CDR3 totals 19 residues. Trimming took 2 bases from V and 0 from J; bases not matched to a gene: 14. Germline CDR1 reads DFQATT; CDR2 reads SNEGSKA (reference sequence). The CDR3 loop reads CSARRQGQGFRVSNQPQHF. CDR3 coding DNA: TGCAGTGCTAGACGCCAGGGACAGGGTTTTCGGGTTAGCAATCAGCCCCAGCATTTT.

This clonotype was counted many times. The J gene is TRBJ2-7, the V gene TRBV12-3 or TRBV12-4; maybe TRBD2 (6 bases). This CDR3 has 14 residues. The V gene lost 6 bases and the J gene lost 6 bases, with 18 bases spanning the gap. CDR3 in amino acids: CASSRSGSFFEQYF. CDR3 nucleotide sequence: TGTGCCAGCAGCAGAAGCGGGTCCTTCTTCGAGCAGTACTTC.

This clonotype occurred many times. The chain employs TRBV20-1 and TRBJ2-5; 8 bases align to TRBD1. The trim removed 3 bases at V and 2 bases at J, leaving 2 bases unmatched. CDR1 is DFQATT, CDR2 SNEGSKA, per germline (reference sequence). The CDR3 is 13 residues long. CDR3 nucleotides: TGCAGTGCTAGTGGGACAGGTCAAGAGACCCAGTACTTC. Its protein is CSASGTGQETQYF.

This clonotype was detected ten times or more. The rearrangement uses TRBV6-2 or TRBV6-3 and TRBJ1-5; the D is unclear. The CDR3 is 14 residues long. V was trimmed by 0 bases and J by 3 bases, leaving 6 bases between them. Germline CDR1 is MNHEY and CDR2 is SVGEGT. This CDR3 is CASSYSANNQPQHF. In DNA, the CDR3 is TGTGCCAGCAGTTACTCCGCCAACAATCAGCCCCAGCATTTT.

The chain recombines TRBV20-1 with TRBJ2-6; 7 nucleotides match TRBD2. There are 18 residues in the CDR3. V lost 3 bases and J lost 0; bases outside the gene matches: 11. From germline, CDR1 is DFQATT and CDR2 SNEGSKA (reference sequence). In DNA form, the CDR3 reads TGCAGTGCTAGCCCACCACTAGCGTACAGCTCTGGGGCCAACGTCCTGACTTTC. Translating gives CSASPPLAYSSGANVLTF.

Details on this clonotype: A junction boundary mismatches the germline segment, possibly from a read error. This chain joins TRBV20-1 and TRBJ2-6; TRBD2 aligns across 10 bases. CDR1 and CDR2 from the germline V gene are DFQATT and SNEGSKA (reference sequence). This CDR3 is built from 17 residues. Here the CDR3 reads CCARVLAGISGANVLTF. The CDR3 DNA is TGCTGTGCTAGAGTACTAGCGGGAATCTCTGGGGCCAACGTCCTGACTTTC.

Ten or more counts support this clonotype. The rearrangement joins TRBV3-1 to TRBJ2-2; 10 nucleotides agree with TRBD2. Germline CDR1 reads LGHDT; CDR2 reads YNNKEL (reference sequence). The CDR3 is 17 amino acids. V gave up 2 bases and J gave up 2 bases; unmatched junction bases: 5. The CDR3 region is CASSQMSGRANTGELFF. Here the CDR3 DNA reads TGTGCCAGCAGCCAAATGAGCGGGAGGGCCAACACCGGGGAGCTGTTTTTT.

This chain uses TRBV3-1 with TRBJ1-6; weak D call: TRBD1 (6 bases). The CDR3 loop spans 15 amino acids. Germline V lookup: CDR1 LGHDT, CDR2 YNNKEL (reference sequence). V lost 1 base and J lost 7, with 11 bases in between. The CDR3 here is CASSQGGQLNSPLHF. The CDR3 region has the DNA TGTGCCAGCAGCCAAGGCGGACAGCTCAATTCACCCCTCCACTTT.

CDR3 residues: CASRSVDSTDTQYF. The CDR3 bases are TGTGCCAGTAGGAGCGTTGATAGCACAGATACGCAGTATTTT. This chain uses TRBV19 with TRBJ2-3, with D hard to call. The V and J ends lost 6 bases and 0 bases respectively, with 10 bases between them. Germline V gene lookup returns CDR1 LNHDA and CDR2 SQIVND (reference sequence). The CDR3 runs 14 residues.